The rows below give T cell receptor beta chains drawn from one sample of a study of cytomegalovirus exposure and HLA in healthy donors. Method: immunoSEQ multiplex PCR; TCRdb's copy keeps in-frame clones and lacks some. Of about 170,000 clones in the sample, over 80% were seen once. The sample comprised PBMCs. The receptors here all came from a boy under 10 years old in good health and CMV-seronegative. The CDR3 runs from the conserved cysteine through the conserved F or W. The order of the fields is V gene, J gene, D gene, clone size, CDR3 protein, CDR3 DNA. The D gene is left open where the match is weak. Size is stated for part of the rows, as once, few or many counts, or as a class when the clone is expanded.

v_gene: TRBV25-1; j_gene: TRBJ1-5; d_gene: NA; abundance: NA; CDR3aa: CASSDYSNQPQHF; CDR3nt: TGTGCCAGCAGTGATTATAGCAATCAGCCCCAGCATTTT
v_gene: TRBV2; j_gene: TRBJ2-7; d_gene: TRBD1; abundance: NA; CDR3aa: CASSAGGTGGRFEQYF; CDR3nt: TGTGCCAGCAGTGCCGGGGGGACAGGGGGACGGTTCGAGCAGTACTTC
v_gene: TRBV5-6; j_gene: TRBJ2-2; d_gene: NA; abundance: once; CDR3aa: CASSFDGLNTGELFF; CDR3nt: TGTGCCAGCAGCTTTGACGGACTTAACACCGGGGAGCTGTTTTTT
v_gene: TRBV6-1; j_gene: TRBJ1-1; d_gene: TRBD1; abundance: NA; CDR3aa: CASSDRGGTEAFF; CDR3nt: TGTGCCAGCAGCGACAGGGGTGGGACTGAAGCTTTCTTT
v_gene: TRBV5-1; j_gene: TRBJ2-2; d_gene: NA; abundance: NA; CDR3aa: CASSLAIGELFF; CDR3nt: TGCGCCAGCAGCTTGGCTATCGGGGAGCTGTTTTTT
v_gene: TRBV12-5; j_gene: TRBJ1-1; d_gene: TRBD1; abundance: NA; CDR3aa: CASGSRGAEAFF; CDR3nt: TGTGCTAGTGGTAGCAGGGGGGCTGAAGCTTTCTTT
v_gene: TRBV10-3; j_gene: TRBJ2-1; d_gene: NA; abundance: NA; CDR3aa: CAISGGLSRNEQFF; CDR3nt: TGTGCCATCAGTGGAGGACTTAGTAGAAATGAGCAGTTCTTC
v_gene: TRBV5-6; j_gene: TRBJ1-1; d_gene: NA; abundance: NA; CDR3aa: CASSNGGDTYAFF; CDR3nt: TGTGCCAGCAGCAACGGGGGGGATACTTATGCTTTCTTT
v_gene: TRBV7-8; j_gene: TRBJ1-1; d_gene: NA; abundance: NA; CDR3aa: CASSLASGDTEAFF; CDR3nt: TGTGCCAGCAGCTTAGCTTCGGGAGACACTGAAGCTTTCTTT
v_gene: TRBV7-2; j_gene: TRBJ2-4; d_gene: TRBD1; abundance: NA; CDR3aa: CASSLRGQGAKNIQYF; CDR3nt: TGTGCCAGCAGCTTAAGGGGACAGGGGGCCAAAAACATTCAGTACTTC
v_gene: TRBV4-2; j_gene: TRBJ2-3; d_gene: TRBD2; abundance: NA; CDR3aa: CASSQATVRAGVADTQYF; CDR3nt: TGTGCCAGCAGCCAGGCCACGGTGAGGGCGGGAGTGGCAGATACGCAGTATTTT
v_gene: TRBV30; j_gene: TRBJ1-1; d_gene: NA; abundance: NA; CDR3aa: CAWSAEVNTEAFF; CDR3nt: TGTGCCTGGAGTGCAGAAGTTAACACTGAAGCTTTCTTT